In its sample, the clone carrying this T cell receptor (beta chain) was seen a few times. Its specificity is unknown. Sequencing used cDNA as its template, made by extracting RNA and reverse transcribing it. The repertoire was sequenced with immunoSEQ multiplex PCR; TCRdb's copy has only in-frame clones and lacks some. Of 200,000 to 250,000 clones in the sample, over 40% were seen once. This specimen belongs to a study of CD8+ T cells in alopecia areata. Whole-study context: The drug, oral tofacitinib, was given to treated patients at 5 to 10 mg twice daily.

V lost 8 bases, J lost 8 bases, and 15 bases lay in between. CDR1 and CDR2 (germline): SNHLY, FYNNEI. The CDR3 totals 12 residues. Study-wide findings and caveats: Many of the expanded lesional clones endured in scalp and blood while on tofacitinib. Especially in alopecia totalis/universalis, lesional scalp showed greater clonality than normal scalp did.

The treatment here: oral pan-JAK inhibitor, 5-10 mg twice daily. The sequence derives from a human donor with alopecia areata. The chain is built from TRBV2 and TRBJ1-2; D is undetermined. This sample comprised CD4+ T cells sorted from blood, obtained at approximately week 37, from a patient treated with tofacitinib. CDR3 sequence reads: CASRAREGGYTF. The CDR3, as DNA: TGTGCCAGCCGCGCAAGAGAAGGGGGCTACACCTTC.